This TCR beta chain stems from a study of Ad26.COV2.S vaccination and SARS-CoV-2 variants. For the study at large: Into the muscle, Ad26.COV2.S was dosed once or twice, 56 days apart.

The treatment: some 20 received Ad26.COV2.S at low or high dose, single or two shots; about 5 received placebo; per-sample allocation not given. Samples analyzed were those drawn on day 63 after the first vaccine or placebo injection. The study used a vaccine consisting of an Ad26 vector that expressed Wuhan-strain SARS-CoV-2 spike. General study results and limits: Once vaccination had occurred, spike-specific CD8+ and CD4+ T cell responses reportedly showed substantial breadth. Placebo recipients and vaccine recipients were similar in non-spike TCR breadth.

Assay: immunoSEQ multiplex PCR; the TCRdb copy retains only in-frame clones and omits some. The sample yields about 350,000 clones, about 85% seen once. V lost 4 bases to trimming and J lost 0 bases, with 17 bases between them. Germline CDR1 SGHTA, CDR2 FQGTGA. The CDR3 has 17 residues. To note about this clone: Its antigen is as yet unknown.

The source was peripheral blood, collected in a trial of Ad26.COV2.S vaccine versus placebo. V is TRBV7-3 and J is TRBJ2-3; possibly TRBD1 for D (7 bases). The source is a person aged 18-60 years who received the Ad26.COV2.S COVID-19 vaccine or a placebo. The CDR3, as DNA: TGTGCCAGCAGCTCCGACAGGGCGGGATCTAGCACAGATACGCAGTATTTT. Its protein product is CASSSDRAGSSTDTQYF.